This TCR beta chain was identified during a study of breast tumors, draining lymph nodes, adjacent tissues. Overall study findings and caveats: Tumor TCR diversity was below lymph nodes but above nontumor tissue. Tumor and nontumor repertoires were significantly more similar in luminal-like than in basal-like breast cancer.

In this sample, this clonotype turned up once. Its matching antigen is unknown. With a much larger clone just one base away, this may be a read error. The lymph nodes were axillary draining lymph nodes from breast cancer patients. V shed 6 bases and J 9 bases; nucleotides not matched to a gene: 12. The CDR3 extends over 15 amino acids. TCRdb itself ran the multiplex PCR reads through MiXCR, one entry per CDR3 protein. This table holds about 180,000 distinct CDR3 sequences, roughly a third found once. This receptor was taken from a female donor with breast cancer. Some clones in this sample may be carry-over from other donors' samples. Sequenced material: axillary lymph node tissue. The genes are TRBV12-3 or TRBV12-4 and TRBJ2-1, with TRBD2 matching over 9 bases. The CDR3 coding sequence is TGTGCCAGCAGAGCCGGGACTAGCTCTGTCCCTGAGCAGTTCTTC. Protein: CASRAGTSSVPEQFF.